The 4 T cell receptor beta chains below come from one sample, sequenced in a study of technical replicates of blood from a few donors. Method: immunoSEQ multiplex PCR; TCRdb's copy keeps in-frame clones and lacks some. Seen here are about 80,000 clones, approximately 94% observed once, and the top ten hold 0.38%. Sequenced input: T cells isolated from PBMCs. These receptor sequences come from a human donor in good health.

This chain links TRBV7-9 with TRBJ1-5, with D tentatively TRBD1 (5 bases). V lost 3 bases to trimming and J lost 3 bases, with 9 bases between them. The CDR3 is 14 residues long. CDR1 SEHNR and CDR2 FQNEAQ come from the germline V gene (reference sequence). The CDR3 loop is CASSFGGNNQPQHF. For the CDR3, the DNA is TGTGCCAGCAGCTTCGGGGGAAACAATCAGCCCCAGCATTTT.

The CDR3: CASSWGGAGELFF. The CDR3 coding sequence is TGTGCCAGCAGCTGGGGCGGGGCCGGGGAGCTGTTTTTT. The chain employs TRBV5-6 and TRBJ2-2; D is possibly TRBD2 (6 bases). This CDR3 is built from 13 residues. Germline CDR1 SGHDT, CDR2 YYEEEE. The V end lost 3 bases, the J end lost 6 bases, and 9 bases lay between the germline ends.

The chain links TRBV27 to TRBJ1-2; tentatively, D is TRBD1 (6 bases). The ends were cut back, 0 bases at V and 4 bases at J, with 12 bases in the middle. This CDR3 is 15 amino acids long. The germline V gene encodes CDR1 MNHEY and CDR2 SMNVEV (reference sequence). The CDR3 DNA reads as TGTGCCAGCAGTTTATCTAAAGGACAGAGCTATGGCTACACCTTC. Protein sequence: CASSLSKGQSYGYTF.

The J gene is TRBJ1-2, the V gene TRBV11-2; a weak D match, TRBD1 (6 bases). Germline V gene lookup returns CDR1 SGHAT and CDR2 FQNNGV. With 0 bases removed from V and 4 bases from J, the gap between germline ends came to 9 bases. The CDR3 totals 14 residues. Written as DNA, the CDR3 is TGTGCCAGCAGCTTAGAGACAGGAGCCTATGGCTACACCTTC. It specifies CASSLETGAYGYTF.